This T cell receptor beta chain was profiled in a study of chemoradiotherapy in HPV16-positive cancers. In its sample, this clone was seen a few times. Its antigen is still unknown. The germline V gene has CDR1 SGHAT and CDR2 FQNNGV. The J segment lost 6 bases and the V segment lost 5 bases, leaving 8 bases of the junction unmatched. The CDR3 has 15 residues. Findings and limits, study-wide: The functional HPV-specific definition rests on just a couple of HPV16-positive patients. Better recurrence-free survival went with HPV-responsive T-cell expansion in HPV16-positive patients.

Assay: immunoSEQ multiplex PCR; the TCRdb copy retains only in-frame clones and omits some. This sample carries 30,000 to 40,000 clones, roughly three quarters of them seen once, and the ten largest clones take roughly 5.1%. The chain links TRBV11-2 to TRBJ2-2, with 8 bases lining up with TRBD2. The TCR was taken from a human donor with HPV-associated anogenital cancer. Sequences were derived from blood, sampled from a patient who underwent chemoradiotherapy. The CDR3 DNA sequence: TGTGCCAGCAGCCGCGGACTAGCTCAGGCCGGGGAGCTGTTTTTT. It specifies CASSRGLAQAGELFF.